This T cell receptor (beta chain) was profiled in a study of shared clonotypes between healthy human individuals (dated by TCRdb to the early 2020s). Some background on the complete study: The cohort included three men and a couple of women between 18 and 49 years of age. Each donor's leukapheresis produced roughly between roughly 0.85 and 10 billion PBMCs. To increase sequencing depth and limit assay-specific biases, TCR repertoire library preparation and sequencing were carried out by different laboratories using diverse techniques. The study deeply sequenced blood TCR repertoires of five healthy adults to estimate repertoire size and the extent of clonotype sharing between individuals. For each donor, three plates each were used for CD4 naive and CD4 memory, two plates were used for CD8 naive, and one plate was used for CD8 memory. What the authors observed across the whole study: Pairwise subsampling led to the expectation that sequencing depth would affect the degree of clonotype sharing among donors. Naive subsets generally had larger estimated clonotype richness than memory subsets. Sharing across a few donors was observed for roughly 5% of naive CD4, under 4% of naive CD8, 2.3% of memory CD4, and over 0.3% of memory CD8 clonotypes. Sampling was restricted to blood, and TCR repertoires in tissues likely differ from the TCR repertoires found in blood. Compared with non-shared clonotypes, the clonotypes found in all four sorted-subset donors had higher generation probabilities. Because the study included a small number of donors, the genetic and exposure-history diversity represented was limited. Incomplete sequencing was indicated by rarefaction of sorted-subset datasets, despite the large sequencing depth.

CD8 naive samples consisted of CD45RO-negative cells that were positively selected for CCR7, yielding a CD45RA+CCR7+ population without TemRA cells. Healthy HIV-negative adults with no recently reported acute infections or vaccinations were included as donors. Every donor was a Caucasian adult living in Nashville, Tennessee, USA. After blood collection by leukapheresis, PBMCs were isolated using Ficoll-Histopaque density gradient centrifugation and then cryopreserved in the vapor phase of liquid nitrogen. Purity and quantity of every magnetically sorted T cell population were checked by analytical flow cytometry. Genomic DNA was isolated from each sorted fraction and quantified by UV absorbance on a Nanodrop 2000c. Using the deep immunoSEQ assay, multiplex PCR amplified TCR CDR3 regions from genomic DNA. Genomic DNA extracted from each cell subset was distributed evenly over all wells of several immunoSEQ 96-well plates, and each plate served as one replicate. Each replicate PCR for sorted subsets received roughly 0.2 ug genomic DNA, equal to about 29,000 T cell genomes. Purified libraries were quantified with a Qubit 3.0 fluorometer, sized on a Bioanalyzer 2100, and re-quantified with the KAPA Library Quantification kit. Each immunoSEQ 96-well plate was sequenced on its own single-read 150-cycle Illumina NextSeq 550 flow cell. The published analysis was carried out like this. The immunoSEQ output contained only junctional sequences without quality scores, so filtering could not match that applied to full-length reads. To assign V/J genes and CDR3, sequences were annotated using PyIR, a Python wrapper for IgBLAST v1.9, with IMGT germline references. Reads with weak V/J assignments (E-value above 1e-6), missing CDR3, stop codons, out-of-frame junctions, or ambiguous translated residues were removed. A V3J clonotype was defined by an identical inferred V gene, J gene, and CDR3 amino acid sequence. Percentage overlap between repertoires was calculated by dividing the number of shared unique clonotypes by the size of the smaller repertoire. Richness of each repertoire was evaluated using RTK rarefaction, the Chao1 estimator, and Recon v2.1 estimates of unobserved clonotypes. For all TCRbeta clonotypes obtained by the gDNA method from several donors, generation probabilities were computed with OLGA. Drawn from immuneACCESS, this table holds only the in-frame rearrangements with V and J called that TCRdb kept. Clones are partly lost; checked studies trace under half to an unresolved V gene and leave the rest unexplained. The V and J calls and the clone size are those of that table, but D and trimming were determined from the DNA. This sample is represented by over 2,000,000 clones; around 93% of them were singletons. The ten top clones hold 1.5% to 2% of the sample.

A remark on this clone: What this receptor recognizes is not known. Base qualities are missing; no much larger clone stands one base away.

The CDR3, from cysteine to phenylalanine, totals 16 residues. The DNA shown is the 48-base CDR3, in frame from base 1. Per the germline V gene (reference sequence), MNHEY is the CDR1 and SMNVEV is the CDR2. V trim: 0 bases; J trim: 3 bases; unmatched bases: 5. In this chain, TRBV27 is recombined with TRBJ2-7; TRBD2 aligns with 10 central bases. The source of this sequence is a man in his late teens or twenties in good health. Some clones in this sample may be carry-over from other donors' samples. The sample consisted of naive CD8+ T cells from PBMCs. The intended sense of this specimen's cell subset or site label: CD45RA+CCR7+. The sequence in DNA is TGTGCCAGCAGTTTATCTAGGGCTAGCGGGAGCTACGAGCAGTACTTC. Translated, it gives CASSLSRASGSYEQYF.